Listed here are 17 T cell receptor beta chains from one sample, sequenced in a study of cytomegalovirus exposure and HLA in healthy donors. The PCR had 60 Vbeta and 13 Jbeta primers. The repertoire was sequenced with immunoSEQ multiplex PCR; TCRdb's copy has only in-frame clones and lacks some. The sample shows some 92,000 clones, more than 65% of them seen only once. Sample: PBMCs. All receptors derive from a man aged 25 to 40 in good health and CMV-seronegative.

The chain is built from TRBV6-5 and TRBJ1-1; 9 nucleotides agree with TRBD1. The length of the CDR3 is 14 residues. Trimming removed 3 bases from V and 5 bases from J; junction bases left unmatched: 4. The germline CDR1 and CDR2 sequences are MNHEY and SVGAGI. The CDR3 DNA sequence: TGTGCCAGCAGTTATATGGGACAGGGTACTGAAGCTTTCTTT. This sequence encodes CASSYMGQGTEAFF.

The genes are TRBV11-2 and TRBJ2-3, with a tentative D call TRBD2 (5 bases). The V and J ends lost 5 bases and 0 bases respectively, with 15 bases between them. The CDR3 has 16 residues. In germline, CDR1 is SGHAT, CDR2 FQNNGV. This chain's CDR3 is CASSPRLTKSTDTQYF. The CDR3 DNA reads TGTGCCAGCAGCCCTCGACTAACTAAAAGCACAGATACGCAGTATTTT.

The chain is built from TRBV10-3 and TRBJ2-1; D not certain. This CDR3 spans 13 amino acids. Looked up from germline, CDR1 is ENHRY and CDR2 is SYGVKD. Trimming cost V 5 bases and J 0 bases, with 5 bases left between them. The CDR3 protein is CAISLDSYNEQFF. The CDR3 DNA is TGTGCCATCAGTTTAGACTCCTACAATGAGCAGTTCTTC.

The chain combines TRBV18 with TRBJ2-1; 9 bases agree with TRBD1. The CDR3 has 15 residues. CDR1 is KGHSH and CDR2 is LQKENI in the germline V gene. The V segment lost 5 bases and the J segment 7 bases; nucleotides outside the gene matches: 9. For the CDR3, the DNA is TGTGCCAGCTCAAAGGACAGGGGAGGGGAGAATGAGCAGTTCTTC. It translates to CASSKDRGGENEQFF.

The rearrangement links TRBV30 to TRBJ1-2, with 7 bases lining up with TRBD1. J gave up 4 bases and V 2 bases, and 4 bases lay outside the gene matches. This CDR3 has 13 amino acids. Germline V gives CDR1 GTSNPN, CDR2 SVGIG (reference sequence). The CDR3 reads CAWSQTGSYGYTF. In DNA, the CDR3 is TGTGCCTGGAGTCAGACAGGGTCCTATGGCTACACCTTC.

The J gene is TRBJ1-2, the V gene TRBV29-1, with TRBD1 as a possible D gene (6 bases). Trimming pared 7 bases from V and 3 bases from J, leaving 18 bases between. CDR3 length equals 14 residues. The germline V gene encodes CDR1 SQVTM and CDR2 ANQGSEA. CDR3 in DNA: TGCAGCGGGGCCGGGACATCGCTCGACTATGGCTACACCTTC. Translated: CSGAGTSLDYGYTF. Looking up the rest from reference TRBV29-1 and TRBJ1-2 gives the full variable domain: SAVISQKPSRDICQRGTSLTIQCQVDSQVTMMFWYRQQPGQSLTLIATANQGSEATYESGFVIDKFPISRPNLTFSTLTVSNMSPEDSSIYLCSGAGTSLDYGYTFGSGTRLTVV.

V is TRBV2 and J is TRBJ2-5; no clear D gene. V gave up 0 bases and J gave up 2 bases, with 10 bases separating them. The CDR3 sequence is 15 residues long. CDR1 is SNHLY and CDR2 is FYNNEI in the germline V gene. CDR3 residues: CASSEARGRQETQYF. The DNA for the CDR3 is TGTGCCAGCAGTGAAGCCCGAGGTCGGCAAGAGACCCAGTACTTC.

This clone appeared a single time. The chain has TRBV27 and TRBJ1-5, with 8 bases fitting TRBD1. With 8 bases clipped from V and 6 bases from J, the junction kept 6 bases outside the gene matches. The CDR3 extends over 13 amino acids. Germline loops: CDR1 MNHEY, CDR2 SMNVEV (reference sequence). The CDR3 loop is CASGQGQRQPQHF. The CDR3 region has the DNA TGTGCCAGCGGACAGGGACAACGTCAGCCCCAGCATTTT.

The V call is TRBV5-6, the J call TRBJ1-1; D possibly corresponds to TRBD1 (5 bases). Germline V gene data show CDR1 as SGHDT and CDR2 as YYEEEE. This CDR3 comprises 15 residues. The V and J ends lost 3 bases and 3 bases respectively, with 15 bases between them. CDR3 protein: CASSWGTGGDTEAFF. CDR3 sequence (DNA): TGTGCCAGCAGCTGGGGGACCGGGGGGGACACTGAAGCTTTCTTT. The full variable domain, in which reference TRBV5-6 and TRBJ1-1 provide the parts outside the CDR3, is DAGVTQSPTHLIKTRGQQVTLRCSPKSGHDTVSWYQQALGQGPQFIFQYYEEEERQRGNFPDRFSGHQFPNYSSELNVNALLLGDSALYLCASSWGTGGDTEAFFGQGTRLTVV.

The chain couples TRBV30 to TRBJ2-2; TRBD2 aligns across 9 bases. CDR1 GTSNPN and CDR2 SVGIG come from the germline V gene (reference sequence). The CDR3 runs 15 residues. V shed 1 base, J shed 8 bases, and the junction held 8 bases outside the gene matches. This chain's CDR3 is CAWSAAAGGLGELFF. CDR3 DNA sequence: TGTGCCTGGAGTGCAGCGGCGGGGGGGTTGGGGGAGCTGTTTTTT.

J is TRBJ2-1 and V is TRBV6-1; 7 bases match TRBD2. Trimming at V came to 1 base and at J to 7 bases, leaving 7 bases not matched to a gene. Germline V gene sequence: CDR1 MNHNS, CDR2 SASEGT. This CDR3 region has 15 residues. The CDR3 DNA sequence: TGTGCCAGCAGTGAAGAGGGCGGGGACTATAATGAGCAGTTCTTC. This codes for CASSEEGGDYNEQFF.

The chain links TRBV2 to TRBJ1-2, with D maybe TRBD1 (5 bases). V was shortened by 6 bases and J by 1 base, with 9 bases between the two germline ends. Germline loops: CDR1 SNHLY, CDR2 FYNNEI. The length of the CDR3 is 13 residues. CDR3 region: CASRRDSNYGYTF. The CDR3 DNA reads TGTGCCAGCAGACGAGACAGTAACTATGGCTACACCTTC.

The chain joins TRBV7-2 to TRBJ2-3, with a possible D match to TRBD2 (6 bases). V dropped 3 bases and J dropped 0 bases, with 10 bases sitting between them. CDR1 and CDR2 from the germline V gene are SGHTA and FQGNSA. The CDR3 totals 15 residues. The CDR3 is CASSFSGTSTDTQYF. CDR3 nucleotides: TGTGCCAGCAGCTTTTCCGGGACTAGCACAGATACGCAGTATTTT.

This chain links TRBV27 with TRBJ2-2; 9 bases line up with TRBD2. The CDR3 runs to 14 residues. In germline, CDR1 is MNHEY, CDR2 SMNVEV (reference sequence). The trim removed 6 bases at V and 6 bases at J, leaving 5 bases unmatched. CDR3 nucleotide sequence: TGTGCCAGCAGCCAATGGACTAGCGCCGGGGAGCTGTTTTTT. Amino acid sequence: CASSQWTSAGELFF.

The V gene is TRBV7-3, the J gene TRBJ1-1; D is ambiguous. CDR3 length: 13 amino acids. The germline V gene encodes CDR1 SGHTA and CDR2 FQGTGA. Trimming shortened V by 3 bases and J by 4 bases, and 9 bases separated the two germline ends. This chain's CDR3 is CASSFGELTEAFF. DNA of the CDR3: TGTGCCAGCAGCTTTGGAGAACTCACTGAAGCTTTCTTT. Based on the CDR3 plus reference TRBV7-3 and TRBJ1-1, the full variable domain is GAGVSQTPSNKVTEKGKYVELRCDPISGHTALYWYRQSLGQGPEFLIYFQGTGAADDSGLPNDRFFAVRPEGSVSTLKIQRTERGDSAVYLCASSFGELTEAFFGQGTRLTVV.

This chain joins TRBV29-1 and TRBJ1-1; D not resolved. V shed 5 bases and J shed 2 bases, with 12 bases lying between them. The CDR3 contains 13 residues. The V gene's germline CDR1 is SQVTM and CDR2 ANQGSEA. CDR3 sequence: CSVSGRLNTEAFF. CDR3 DNA sequence: TGCAGCGTTTCCGGGAGATTAAACACTGAAGCTTTCTTT. Full variable domain (remainder filled in from reference TRBV29-1 and TRBJ1-1): SAVISQKPSRDICQRGTSLTIQCQVDSQVTMMFWYRQQPGQSLTLIATANQGSEATYESGFVIDKFPISRPNLTFSTLTVSNMSPEDSSIYLCSVSGRLNTEAFFGQGTRLTVV.

This clone was counted ten times or more. This specimen includes other DNA sequences encoding the same CDR3. The rearrangement links TRBV2 to TRBJ2-7, with 9 bases that match TRBD1. This CDR3 is built from 14 residues. The V and J ends lost 7 bases and 3 bases, in that order; junction bases with no gene match: 7. The germline gives CDR1 SNHLY, CDR2 FYNNEI. CDR3 coding DNA: TGTGCCAGCACTCCTCTGGGACAGGGCTACGAGCAGTACTTC. This translates into CASTPLGQGYEQYF.